This T cell receptor beta chain was found in a study of T cells in Graves' hyperthyroidism and ophthalmopathy. The source material, RNA transcripts, was used to amplify TCR beta CDR3 regions. First-round RT-PCR with HTBI primers amplified the TCR CDR3 region. Each CDR3 protein is one row after TCRdb ran MiXCR on the multiplex PCR reads. The sample contains hundreds of thousands of distinct CDR3 sequences, about 14% of which appear only once. PBMCs came from 9 to 10 ml fresh peripheral blood. The germline V and J ends were trimmed by 0 bases and 6 bases, with 11 bases remaining between them. CDR3 size: 14 residues. The germline V gene encodes CDR1 SGHRS and CDR2 YFSETQ. The table lists this clonotype with many counts.

This TCR was recovered from a man aged 18 to 29 with Graves' ophthalmopathy. Source material: blood. V and J are TRBV5-1 and TRBJ2-3; TRBD2 might be the D (5 bases). As DNA, the CDR3 is TGCGCCAGCAGCTTGGGAGCGGTCCGGGATACGCAGTATTTT. Protein: CASSLGAVRDTQYF.